What follows are 2 T cell receptor beta chains derived from one specimen sequenced in a study of TIL therapy for anti-PD-1-resistant metastatic lung cancer. This was the immunoSEQ v3 assay. Generated by immunoSEQ multiplex PCR, the TCRdb table keeps only in-frame clones and is missing some. This table has approximately 20,000 clones, 60% to 85% appearing once. As for time point: pre-treatment sample, taken before nivolumab and TIL therapy. Sample: blood, taken at baseline. The receptor set was obtained from a person aged 25-85 years with non-small cell lung cancer.

In its sample, this clone was seen a few times. The CDR3 loop reads CSVDAGNYGYTF. CDR3 coding DNA: TGCAGCGTTGATGCGGGGAACTATGGCTACACCTTC. This chain joins TRBV29-1 and TRBJ1-2, with D unresolved. Trimming removed 3 bases at V and 2 bases at J, with 7 bases between. This CDR3 has 12 amino acids. Germline loops: CDR1 SQVTM, CDR2 ANQGSEA.

The rearrangement links TRBV19 to TRBJ2-1; possibly TRBD1 for D (5 bases). The CDR3 sequence is 14 residues long. The V gene lost 3 bases and the J gene lost 8 bases, with 14 bases spanning the gap. Per the germline V gene, CDR1 is LNHDA and CDR2 is SQIVND (reference sequence). The CDR3 spells CASSIQSRVDEQFF. The CDR3 bases are TGTGCCAGTAGTATCCAAAGCAGGGTCGATGAGCAGTTCTTC.